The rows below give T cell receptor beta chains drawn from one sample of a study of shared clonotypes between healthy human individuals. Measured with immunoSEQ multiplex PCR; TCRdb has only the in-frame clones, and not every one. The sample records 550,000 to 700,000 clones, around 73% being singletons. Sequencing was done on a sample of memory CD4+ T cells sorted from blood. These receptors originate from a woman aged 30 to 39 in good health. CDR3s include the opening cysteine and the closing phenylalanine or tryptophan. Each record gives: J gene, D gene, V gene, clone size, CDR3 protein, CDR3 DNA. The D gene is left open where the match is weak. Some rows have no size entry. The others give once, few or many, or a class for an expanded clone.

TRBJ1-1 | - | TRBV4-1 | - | CASSQDGGAFF | TGCGCCAGCAGCCAAGACGGGGGGGCTTTCTTT
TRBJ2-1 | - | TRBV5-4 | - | CASSPGRDQTYNEQFF | TGTGCCAGCAGCCCAGGCCGGGACCAGACCTACAATGAGCAGTTCTTC
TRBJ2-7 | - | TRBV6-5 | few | CASSDGSSYEQYF | TGTGCCAGCTCGGACGGAAGCTCCTACGAGCAGTACTTC
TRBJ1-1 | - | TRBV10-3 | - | CAISDLGTEAFF | TGTGCCATCAGTGATTTGGGTACTGAAGCTTTCTTT
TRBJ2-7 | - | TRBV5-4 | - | CASSQEGGLPGPYEQYF | TGTGCCAGCAGCCAAGAGGGAGGACTTCCCGGTCCCTACGAGCAGTACTTC
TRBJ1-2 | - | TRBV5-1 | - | CASSLVGQGYGYTF | TGCGCCAGCAGCTTGGTTGGGCAAGGCTATGGCTACACCTTC
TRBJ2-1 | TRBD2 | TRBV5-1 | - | CASSRSVTSGGNEQFF | TGCGCCAGCAGCCGTTCCGTTACTAGCGGAGGAAATGAGCAGTTCTTC
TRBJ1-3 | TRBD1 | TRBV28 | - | CASASGQAITIYF | TGTGCCAGCGCGTCCGGACAGGCCATCACCATATATTTT
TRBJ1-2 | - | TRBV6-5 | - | CASSLDLNYGYTF | TGTGCCAGCAGCTTAGATCTCAACTATGGCTACACCTTC
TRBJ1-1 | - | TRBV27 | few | CASKPDRRLNTEAFF | TGTGCCAGCAAACCGGACCGAAGATTGAACACTGAAGCTTTCTTT
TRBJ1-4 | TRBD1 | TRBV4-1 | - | CASSQDSRQGPNEKLFF | TGCGCCAGCAGCCAAGATTCTCGACAGGGGCCTAATGAAAAACTGTTTTTT
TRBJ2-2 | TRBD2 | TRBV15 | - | CATSRDSGSVGTGELFF | TGTGCCACCAGCAGGGATAGCGGGAGTGTTGGCACCGGGGAGCTGTTTTTT
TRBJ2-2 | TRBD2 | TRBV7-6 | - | CASSQAGGPEGELFF | TGTGCCAGCAGCCAAGCGGGAGGGCCAGAGGGGGAGCTGTTTTTT
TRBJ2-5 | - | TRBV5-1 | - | CASSLDPSSPETQYF | TGCGCCAGCAGCTTGGATCCTAGCAGTCCGGAGACCCAGTACTTC
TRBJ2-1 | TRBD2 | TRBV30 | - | CAWRTGTSYEQFF | TGTGCCTGGCGAACCGGGACTAGCTATGAGCAGTTCTTC
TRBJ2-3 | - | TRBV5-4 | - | CASRRERSKGTQYF | TGTGCCAGCAGAAGGGAGAGGAGCAAGGGCACGCAGTATTTT
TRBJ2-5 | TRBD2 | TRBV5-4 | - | CASSSSGRRETQYF | TGTGCCAGCAGCTCTAGCGGGAGACGAGAGACCCAGTACTTC
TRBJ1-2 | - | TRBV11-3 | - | CASSFQGDGYTF | TGTGCCAGCAGCTTCCAGGGAGATGGCTACACCTTC
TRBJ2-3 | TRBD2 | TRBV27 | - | CASSLRLTSGSATQYF | TGTGCCAGCAGTTTAAGGCTGACTAGCGGGAGTGCGACGCAGTATTTT
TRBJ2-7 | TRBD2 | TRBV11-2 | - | CASSLEASGLGRNYEQYF | TGTGCCAGCAGCTTAGAGGCTAGCGGGCTTGGGAGGAACTACGAGCAGTACTTC
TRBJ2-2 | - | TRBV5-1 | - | CASSWGGIPTGELFF | TGCGCCAGCAGCTGGGGCGGGATTCCCACCGGGGAGCTGTTTTTT
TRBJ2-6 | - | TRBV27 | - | CASSLLSGANVLTF | TGTGCCAGCAGTTTACTATCGGGGGCCAACGTCCTGACTTTC
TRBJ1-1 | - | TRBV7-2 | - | CASSLFLAKETFF | TGTGCCAGCAGCTTATTTTTGGCAAAAGAAACTTTCTTT
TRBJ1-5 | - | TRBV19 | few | CASSIVSQPQHF | TGTGCCAGTAGTATCGTTAGTCAGCCCCAGCATTTT
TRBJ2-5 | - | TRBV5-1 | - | CASSSSEGAWETQYF | TGCGCCAGCAGCTCGAGTGAGGGAGCATGGGAGACCCAGTACTTC